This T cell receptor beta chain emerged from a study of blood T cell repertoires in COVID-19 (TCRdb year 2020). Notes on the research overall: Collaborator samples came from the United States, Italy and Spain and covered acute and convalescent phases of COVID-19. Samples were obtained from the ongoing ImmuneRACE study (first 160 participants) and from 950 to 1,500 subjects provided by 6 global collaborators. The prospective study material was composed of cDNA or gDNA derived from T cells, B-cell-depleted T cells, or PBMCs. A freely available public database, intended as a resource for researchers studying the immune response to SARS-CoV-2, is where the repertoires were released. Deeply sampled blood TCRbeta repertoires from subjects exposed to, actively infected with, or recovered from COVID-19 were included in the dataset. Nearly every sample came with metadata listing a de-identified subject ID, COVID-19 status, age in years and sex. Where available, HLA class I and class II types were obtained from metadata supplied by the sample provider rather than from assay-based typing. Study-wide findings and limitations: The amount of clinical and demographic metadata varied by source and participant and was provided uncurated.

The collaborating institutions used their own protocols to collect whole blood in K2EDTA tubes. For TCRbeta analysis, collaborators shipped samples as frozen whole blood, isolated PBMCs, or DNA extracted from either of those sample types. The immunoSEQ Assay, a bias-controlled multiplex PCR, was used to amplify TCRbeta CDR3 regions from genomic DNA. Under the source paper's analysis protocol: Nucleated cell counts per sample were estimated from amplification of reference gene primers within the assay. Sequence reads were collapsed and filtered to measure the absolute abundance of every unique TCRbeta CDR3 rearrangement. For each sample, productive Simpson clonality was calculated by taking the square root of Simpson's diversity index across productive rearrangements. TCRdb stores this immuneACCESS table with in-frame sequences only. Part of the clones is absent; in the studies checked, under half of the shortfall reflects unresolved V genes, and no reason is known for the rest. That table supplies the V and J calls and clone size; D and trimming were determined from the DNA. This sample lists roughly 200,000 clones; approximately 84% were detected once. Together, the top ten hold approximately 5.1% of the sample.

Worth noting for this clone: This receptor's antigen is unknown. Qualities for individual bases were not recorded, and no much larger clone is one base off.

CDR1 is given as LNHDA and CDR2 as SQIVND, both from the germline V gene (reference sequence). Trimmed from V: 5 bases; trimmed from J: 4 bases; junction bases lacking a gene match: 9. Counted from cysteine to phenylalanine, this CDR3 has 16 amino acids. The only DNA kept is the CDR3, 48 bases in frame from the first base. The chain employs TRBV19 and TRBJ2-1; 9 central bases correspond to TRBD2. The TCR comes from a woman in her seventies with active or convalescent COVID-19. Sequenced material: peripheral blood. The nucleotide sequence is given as TGTGCCAGTAGTCCTTGGGCGGGAGGGGCTTACAATGAGCAGTTCTTC. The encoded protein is CASSPWAGGAYNEQFF.